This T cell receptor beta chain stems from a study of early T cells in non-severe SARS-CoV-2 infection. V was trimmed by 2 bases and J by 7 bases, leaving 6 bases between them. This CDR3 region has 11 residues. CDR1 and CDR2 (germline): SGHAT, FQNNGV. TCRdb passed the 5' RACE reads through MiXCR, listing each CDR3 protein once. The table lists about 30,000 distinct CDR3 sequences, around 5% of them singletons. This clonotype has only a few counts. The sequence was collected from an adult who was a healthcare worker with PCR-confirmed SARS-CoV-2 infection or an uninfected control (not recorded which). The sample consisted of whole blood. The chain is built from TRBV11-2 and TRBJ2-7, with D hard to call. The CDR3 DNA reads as TGTGCCAGCAGCTTATTTGTGGAGCAGTACTTC. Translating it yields CASSLFVEQYF.